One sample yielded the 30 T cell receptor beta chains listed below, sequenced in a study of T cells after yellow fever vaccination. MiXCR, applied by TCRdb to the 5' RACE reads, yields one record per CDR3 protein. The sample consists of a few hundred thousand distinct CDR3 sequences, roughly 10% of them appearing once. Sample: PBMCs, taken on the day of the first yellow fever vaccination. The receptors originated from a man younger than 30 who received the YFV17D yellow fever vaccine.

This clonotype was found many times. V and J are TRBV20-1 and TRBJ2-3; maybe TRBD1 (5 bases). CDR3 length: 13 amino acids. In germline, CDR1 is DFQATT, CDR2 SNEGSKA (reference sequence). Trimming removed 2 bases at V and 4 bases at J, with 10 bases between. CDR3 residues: CSARQGTADTQYF. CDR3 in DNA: TGCAGTGCTAGACAGGGCACGGCAGATACGCAGTATTTT.

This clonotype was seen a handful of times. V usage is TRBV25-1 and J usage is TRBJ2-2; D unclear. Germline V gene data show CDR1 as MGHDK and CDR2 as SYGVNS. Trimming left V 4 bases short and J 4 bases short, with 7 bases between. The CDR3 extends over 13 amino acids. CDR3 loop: CASSAVVTGELFF. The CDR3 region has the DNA TGTGCCAGCAGTGCGGTGGTCACCGGGGAGCTGTTTTTT.

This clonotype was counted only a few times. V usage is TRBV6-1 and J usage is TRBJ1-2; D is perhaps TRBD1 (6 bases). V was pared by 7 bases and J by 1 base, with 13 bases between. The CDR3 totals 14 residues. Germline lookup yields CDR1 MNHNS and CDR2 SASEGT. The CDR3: CASTKRQDNYGYTF. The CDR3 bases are TGTGCCAGCACTAAAAGACAGGATAACTATGGCTACACCTTC.

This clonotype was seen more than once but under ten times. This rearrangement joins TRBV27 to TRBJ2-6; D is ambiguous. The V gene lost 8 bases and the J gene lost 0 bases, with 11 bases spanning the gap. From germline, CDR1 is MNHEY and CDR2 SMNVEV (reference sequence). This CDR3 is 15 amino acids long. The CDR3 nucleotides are TGTGCCAGCCGGCCCTTTGTCTCTGGGGCCAACGTCCTGACTTTC. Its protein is CASRPFVSGANVLTF.

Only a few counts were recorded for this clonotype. The CDR3 DNA is TGTGCCAGCAGCCTCGGCCGGGATGCCCAGCATTTT. It translates to CASSLGRDAQHF. The genes are TRBV7-9 and TRBJ1-5; D gene unclear. Trimming pared 5 bases from V and 11 bases from J, leaving 13 bases between. The CDR3 consists of 12 residues. The germline gives CDR1 SEHNR, CDR2 FQNEAQ (reference sequence).

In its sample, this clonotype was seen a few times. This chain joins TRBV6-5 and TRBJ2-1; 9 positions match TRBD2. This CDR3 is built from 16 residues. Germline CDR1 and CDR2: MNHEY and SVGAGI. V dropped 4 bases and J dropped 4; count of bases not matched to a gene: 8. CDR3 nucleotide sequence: TGTGCCAGCAGTTCGTTAGCGGGGGTGAGGTACAATGAGCAGTTCTTC. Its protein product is CASSSLAGVRYNEQFF.

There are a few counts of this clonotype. This CDR3 is CASSPIAWSTDTQYF. In nucleotides, the CDR3 is TGTGCCAGCAGCCCAATAGCGTGGAGCACAGATACGCAGTATTTT. The rearrangement joins TRBV7-8 to TRBJ2-3; possibly TRBD2 for D (5 bases). In germline, CDR1 is SGHVS, CDR2 FQNEAQ. The V end was cut by 5 bases, the J end by 0 bases, with 12 bases between. The CDR3 covers 15 residues.

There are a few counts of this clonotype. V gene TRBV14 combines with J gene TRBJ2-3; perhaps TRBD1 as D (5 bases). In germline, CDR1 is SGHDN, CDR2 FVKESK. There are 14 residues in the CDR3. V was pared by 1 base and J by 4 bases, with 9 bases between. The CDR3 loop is CASSQVRGSDTQYF. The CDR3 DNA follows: TGTGCCAGCAGCCAAGTAAGGGGATCAGATACGCAGTATTTT.

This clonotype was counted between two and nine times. CDR3 sequence (DNA): TGTGCCATCAGTGAGCTACAGGGTAAGCAGTACGTC. Protein sequence: CAISELQGKQYV. The rearrangement uses TRBV10-3 and TRBJ2-7, with D possibly being TRBD1 (6 bases). There are 12 residues in the CDR3. In germline, CDR1 is ENHRY, CDR2 SYGVKD. V was pared by 2 bases and J by 8 bases, with 10 bases between.

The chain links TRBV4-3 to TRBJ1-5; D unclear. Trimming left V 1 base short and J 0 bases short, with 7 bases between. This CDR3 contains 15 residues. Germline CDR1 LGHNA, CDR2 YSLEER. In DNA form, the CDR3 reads TGCGCCAGCAGCCAAGGAAGGGTTAGCAATCAGCCCCAGCATTTT. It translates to CASSQGRVSNQPQHF.

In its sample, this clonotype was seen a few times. The CDR3: CASSPNAGDEQFF. The CDR3 DNA is TGTGCCAGCAGCCCTAACGCGGGCGATGAGCAGTTCTTC. The chain recombines TRBV2 with TRBJ2-1, with a weak D call TRBD2 (5 bases). CDR1 is SNHLY, CDR2 FYNNEI, per germline. V was cut by 6 bases and J by 8 bases, with 14 bases left in between. The CDR3 spans 13 residues.

For the CDR3, the DNA is TGCAGTGCGGCTGACAGGGAAGGTGATCAGCCCCAGCATTTT. Amino acid sequence: CSAADREGDQPQHF. This chain links TRBV20-1 with TRBJ1-5; 7 bases fit TRBD1. The ends lost 6 bases at V and 5 bases at J; junction bases unmatched: 10. Germline V CDR1 and CDR2: DFQATT, SNEGSKA (reference sequence). This CDR3 comprises 14 residues.

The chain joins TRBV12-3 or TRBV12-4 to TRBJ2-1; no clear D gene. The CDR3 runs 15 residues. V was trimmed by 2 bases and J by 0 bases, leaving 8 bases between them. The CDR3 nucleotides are TGTGCCAGCAGTTTAAGTGAGAGCTCCTACAATGAGCAGTTCTTC. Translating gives CASSLSESSYNEQFF.

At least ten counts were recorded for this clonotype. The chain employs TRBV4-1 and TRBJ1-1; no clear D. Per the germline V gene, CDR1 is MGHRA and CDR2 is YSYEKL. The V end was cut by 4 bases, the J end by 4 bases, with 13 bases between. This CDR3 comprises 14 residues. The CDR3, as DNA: TGCGCCAGCAGCCTAAGGACTCTGGGCACTGAAGCTTTCTTT. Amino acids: CASSLRTLGTEAFF.

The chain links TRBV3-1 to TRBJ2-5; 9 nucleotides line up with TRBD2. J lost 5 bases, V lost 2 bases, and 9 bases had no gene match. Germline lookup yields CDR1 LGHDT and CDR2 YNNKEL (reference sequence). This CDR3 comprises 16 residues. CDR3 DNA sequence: TGTGCCAGCAGCCAAACCGGGCGGGGGGGTTTGGAGACCCAGTACTTC. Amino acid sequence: CASSQTGRGGLETQYF.

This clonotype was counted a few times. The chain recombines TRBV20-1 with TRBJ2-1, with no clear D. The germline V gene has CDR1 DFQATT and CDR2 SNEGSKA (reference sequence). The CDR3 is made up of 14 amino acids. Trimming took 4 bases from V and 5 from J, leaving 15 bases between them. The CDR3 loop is CSAIEGSQNNEQFF. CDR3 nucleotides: TGCAGTGCTATAGAAGGGTCCCAAAACAATGAGCAGTTCTTC.

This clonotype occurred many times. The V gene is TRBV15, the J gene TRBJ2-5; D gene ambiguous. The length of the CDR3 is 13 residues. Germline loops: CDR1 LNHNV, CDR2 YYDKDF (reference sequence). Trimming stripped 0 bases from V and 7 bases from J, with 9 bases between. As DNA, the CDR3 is TGTGCCACCAGCAGAGATCCCTTGGGGACCCAGTACTTC. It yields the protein CATSRDPLGTQYF.

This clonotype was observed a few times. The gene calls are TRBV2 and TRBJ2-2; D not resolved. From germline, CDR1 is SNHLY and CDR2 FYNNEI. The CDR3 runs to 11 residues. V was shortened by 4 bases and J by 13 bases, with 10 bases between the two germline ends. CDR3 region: CASSVLGALFF. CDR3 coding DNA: TGTGCCAGCAGTGTTCTGGGTGCGCTGTTTTTT.

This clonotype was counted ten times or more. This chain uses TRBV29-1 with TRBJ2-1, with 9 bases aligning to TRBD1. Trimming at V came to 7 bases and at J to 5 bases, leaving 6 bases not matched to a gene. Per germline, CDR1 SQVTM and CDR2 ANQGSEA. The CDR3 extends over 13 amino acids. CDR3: CSGRDRVDNEQFF. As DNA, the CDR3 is TGCAGCGGCCGGGACAGGGTAGACAATGAGCAGTTCTTC.

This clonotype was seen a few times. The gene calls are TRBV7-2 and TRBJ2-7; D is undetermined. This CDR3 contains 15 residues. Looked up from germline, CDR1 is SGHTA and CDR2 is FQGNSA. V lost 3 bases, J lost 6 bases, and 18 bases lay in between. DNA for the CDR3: TGTGCCAGCAGCTTTCGGCAGAATTCTGGCATCGAGCAGTACTTC. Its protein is CASSFRQNSGIEQYF.

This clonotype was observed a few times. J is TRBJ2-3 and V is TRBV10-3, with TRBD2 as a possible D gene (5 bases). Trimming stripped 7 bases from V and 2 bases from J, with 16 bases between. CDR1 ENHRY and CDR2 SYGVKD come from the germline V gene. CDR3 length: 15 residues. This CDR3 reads CAIKDRSLVTDTQYF. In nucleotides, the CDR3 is TGTGCCATCAAAGACCGATCACTAGTCACAGATACGCAGTATTTT.

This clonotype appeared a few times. The CDR3 loop reads CASRWGGGGELFF. In DNA, the CDR3 is TGTGCCAGCAGATGGGGGGGAGGCGGGGAGCTGTTTTTT. V usage is TRBV12-3 or TRBV12-4 and J usage is TRBJ2-2, with 7 bases aligning to TRBD2. This CDR3 has 13 residues. The V segment lost 6 bases and the J segment 7 bases; nucleotides outside the gene matches: 5.

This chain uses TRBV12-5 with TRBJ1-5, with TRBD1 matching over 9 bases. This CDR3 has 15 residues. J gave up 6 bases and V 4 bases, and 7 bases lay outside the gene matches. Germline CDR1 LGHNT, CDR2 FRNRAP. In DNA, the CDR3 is TGTGCTAGTGGTTCAACCGGGACAGGGCGTCAGCCCCAGCATTTT. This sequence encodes CASGSTGTGRQPQHF.

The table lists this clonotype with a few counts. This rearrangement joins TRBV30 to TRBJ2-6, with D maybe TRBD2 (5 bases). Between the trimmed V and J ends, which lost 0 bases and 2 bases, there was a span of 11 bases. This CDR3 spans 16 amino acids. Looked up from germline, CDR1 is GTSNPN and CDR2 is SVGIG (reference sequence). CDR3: CAWSVPGKAGANVLTF. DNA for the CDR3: TGTGCCTGGAGTGTCCCCGGGAAAGCTGGGGCCAACGTCCTGACTTTC.

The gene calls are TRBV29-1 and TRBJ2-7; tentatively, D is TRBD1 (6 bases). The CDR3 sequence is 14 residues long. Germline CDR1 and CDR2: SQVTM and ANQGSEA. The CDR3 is CSGTTGTSPYEQYF. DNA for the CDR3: TGCAGTGGGACCACCGGGACATCGCCCTACGAGCAGTACTTC.

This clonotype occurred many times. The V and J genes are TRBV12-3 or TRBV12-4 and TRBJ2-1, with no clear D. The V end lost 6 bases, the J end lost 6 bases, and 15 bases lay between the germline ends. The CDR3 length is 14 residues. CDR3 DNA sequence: TGTGCCAGCAGATTAACGGAAAGGGCCAATGAGCAGTTCTTC. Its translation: CASRLTERANEQFF.

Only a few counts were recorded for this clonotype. The CDR3: CASSTQDENIQYF. For the CDR3, the DNA is TGTGCCAGCAGTACTCAGGATGAAAACATTCAGTACTTC. The gene calls are TRBV6-5 and TRBJ2-4; D not certain. Germline lookup yields CDR1 MNHEY and CDR2 SVGAGI. The CDR3 is 13 amino acids. Trimming took 5 bases from V and 5 from J, leaving 10 bases between them.

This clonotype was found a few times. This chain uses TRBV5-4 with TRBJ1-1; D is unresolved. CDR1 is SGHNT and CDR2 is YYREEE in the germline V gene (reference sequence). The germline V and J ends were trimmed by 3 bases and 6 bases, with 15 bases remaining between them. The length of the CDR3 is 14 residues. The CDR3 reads CASSSREGLSEAFF. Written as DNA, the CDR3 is TGTGCCAGCAGCTCCCGCGAGGGTCTCTCTGAAGCTTTCTTT. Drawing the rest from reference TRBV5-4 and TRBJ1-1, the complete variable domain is ETGVTQSPTHLIKTRGQQVTLRCSSQSGHNTVSWYQQALGQGPQFIFQYYREEENGRGNFPPRFSGLQFPNYSSELNVNALELDDSALYLCASSSREGLSEAFFGQGTRLTVV.

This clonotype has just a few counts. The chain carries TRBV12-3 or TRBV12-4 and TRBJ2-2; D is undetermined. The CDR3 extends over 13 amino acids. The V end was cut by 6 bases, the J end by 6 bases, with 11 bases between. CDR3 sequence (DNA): TGTGCCAGCAGGATAGATCAGCCCGGGGAGCTGTTTTTT. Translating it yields CASRIDQPGELFF.

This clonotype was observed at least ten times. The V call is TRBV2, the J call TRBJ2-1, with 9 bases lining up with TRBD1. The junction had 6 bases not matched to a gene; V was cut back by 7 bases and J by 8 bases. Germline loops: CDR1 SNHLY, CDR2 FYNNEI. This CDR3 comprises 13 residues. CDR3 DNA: TGTGCCAGCACTCCGGACAGGGGAGATGAGCAGTTCTTC. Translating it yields CASTPDRGDEQFF.